Here is one T cell receptor (beta chain) with its context. The table came from immunoSEQ multiplex PCR; TCRdb's copy has only in-frame clones and leaves some out. The sample lists around 200,000 clones; over 80% were seen once. These data belong to a study of blood T cell repertoires in COVID-19. Study overall: Sites across the United States, Italy and Spain contributed samples from acute and convalescent COVID-19. Nucleic acid was either cDNA or gDNA, and it came from T cells, B-cell-depleted T cells, or PBMCs.

This clonotype originated in a woman in her forties with acute or convalescent COVID-19. The sequencing input was peripheral blood.

The CDR3 protein is CASSQRLDNTYEQYF. The CDR3 coding sequence is TGCGCCAGCAGCCAACGGTTGGACAACACCTACGAGCAGTACTTC. This chain uses TRBV4-1 with TRBJ2-7; D is perhaps TRBD1 (5 bases). Germline V gene data show CDR1 as MGHRA and CDR2 as YSYEKL. V shed 2 bases and J shed 2 bases, with 13 bases lying between them. This CDR3 comprises 15 residues.